These 21 T cell receptor beta chains originate from one sample sequenced in a study of T cell responses to AZD1222 COVID-19 vaccine. TCRdb keeps only in-frame clones here, not all; method: immunoSEQ multiplex PCR. Of 150,000 to 200,000 clones in the sample, roughly 94% are singletons; the top ten hold approximately 4.6%. The source material was peripheral blood, sampled 28 days after the second AZD1222 dose. All receptors derive from an adult who received the AZD1222 COVID-19 vaccine.

The V gene is TRBV15, the J gene TRBJ2-1; the D gene is possibly TRBD2 (6 bases). V lost 0 bases to trimming and J lost 5 bases, with 20 bases between them. This CDR3 contains 18 residues. Germline assignment: CDR1 LNHNV and CDR2 YYDKDF (reference sequence). The CDR3 coding sequence is TGTGCCACCAGCAGAGATCTGGCGGGACCCGTTGGGGACAATGAGCAGTTCTTC. Residues: CATSRDLAGPVGDNEQFF.

This clone was observed once. The chain's CDR3 is CASSNNPSGRAGTQYF. CDR3 sequence (DNA): TGTGCCAGTAGTAATAATCCTAGCGGGAGGGCCGGGACCCAGTACTTC. The V gene is TRBV19, the J gene TRBJ2-5, with TRBD2 matching 12 bases. Germline CDR1 LNHDA, CDR2 SQIVND (reference sequence). The CDR3 length is 16 residues. The V and J ends lost 4 bases and 7 bases, in that order; junction bases with no gene match: 10.

The V and J genes are TRBV5-1 and TRBJ2-1; D call uncertain. Trimming removed 4 bases from V and 7 bases from J, with 9 bases in between. Germline CDR1 and CDR2: SGHRS and YFSETQ. CDR3 length equals 12 residues. The CDR3 loop reads CASSPTLNEQFF. The CDR3 DNA sequence: TGCGCCAGCAGCCCCACTCTAAATGAGCAGTTCTTC.

This chain joins TRBV7-6 and TRBJ2-2; 10 bases map to TRBD1. The CDR3 sequence is 16 residues long. Germline loops: CDR1 SGHVS, CDR2 FNYEAQ. V shed 5 bases and J 5 bases; nucleotides not matched to a gene: 8. Here the CDR3 reads CASSRAAGQGTGELFF. The CDR3, as DNA: TGTGCCAGCAGCAGGGCCGCGGGACAGGGGACCGGGGAGCTGTTTTTT. Filled out from reference TRBV7-6 and TRBJ2-2, the complete variable domain reads GAGVSQSPRYKVTKRGQDVALRCDPISGHVSLYWYRQALGQGPEFLTYFNYEAQQDKSGLPNDRFSAERPEGSISTLTIQRTEQRDSAMYRCASSRAAGQGTGELFFGEGSRLTVL.

This clone was seen just once. The chain recombines TRBV7-2 with TRBJ1-2; D gene uncertain. Germline values: CDR1 SGHTA, CDR2 FQGNSA. This CDR3 is built from 15 residues. V gave up 1 base and J gave up 8 bases, with 17 bases separating them. The CDR3 is CASSLGGLGSEGYTF. As DNA, the CDR3 is TGTGCCAGCAGCTTAGGTGGTCTTGGCAGTGAGGGCTACACCTTC.

V is TRBV4-1 and J is TRBJ1-1, with TRBD1 matching over 10 bases. With 1 base clipped from V and 6 bases from J, the junction kept 5 bases outside the gene matches. The length of the CDR3 is 15 residues. CDR1 and CDR2 from the germline V gene are MGHRA and YSYEKL. CDR3 region: CASSQVSGTGAEAFF. CDR3 bases: TGCGCCAGCAGCCAAGTGTCCGGGACAGGGGCTGAAGCTTTCTTT.

J is TRBJ1-6 and V is TRBV30, with 7 bases lining up with TRBD1. J was trimmed by 6 bases and V by 4 bases; bases with no gene match: 6. The CDR3 spans 14 residues. The V gene's germline CDR1 is GTSNPN and CDR2 SVGIG (reference sequence). For the CDR3, the DNA is TGTGCCTGGATCGGAGGGACAGCTAATTCACCCCTCCACTTT. This encodes CAWIGGTANSPLHF.

This clone appeared a single time. The chain combines TRBV5-8 with TRBJ2-7, with D possibly matching TRBD1 (6 bases). The CDR3 contains 15 residues. V dropped 1 base and J dropped 0 bases, with 11 bases sitting between them. Germline V gene lookup returns CDR1 SGHTS and CDR2 YDEGEE. The CDR3 nucleotides are TGTGCCAGCAGCTTGACCAGGGGAAGCTCCTACGAGCAGTACTTC. As protein: CASSLTRGSSYEQYF.

The chain carries TRBV14 and TRBJ1-2; no definite D call. There are 13 residues in the CDR3. Germline V lookup: CDR1 SGHDN, CDR2 FVKESK. Trimming pared 4 bases from V and 4 bases from J, leaving 10 bases between. This chain's CDR3 is CASSLSRVYGYTF. The DNA of the CDR3 is TGTGCCAGCAGCCTCAGTAGGGTCTATGGCTACACCTTC.

V and J are TRBV5-1 and TRBJ2-3; D unclear. This CDR3 has 15 residues. The V end lost 5 bases, the J end lost 3 bases, and 16 bases lay between the germline ends. Germline lookup yields CDR1 SGHRS and CDR2 YFSETQ. This CDR3 reads CASSNPALETDTQYF. The CDR3 coding sequence is TGCGCCAGCAGTAACCCAGCGCTAGAAACAGATACGCAGTATTTT.

The chain is built from TRBV7-3 and TRBJ2-3; maybe TRBD2 (6 bases). V was trimmed by 8 bases and J by 0 bases, leaving 18 bases between them. The CDR3 has 16 amino acids. Germline lookup yields CDR1 SGHTA and CDR2 FQGTGA. CDR3: CASAWRGATSTDTQYF. For the CDR3, the DNA is TGTGCCAGCGCCTGGCGGGGCGCCACTAGCACAGATACGCAGTATTTT.

The count of this clone is one. The rearrangement joins TRBV20-1 to TRBJ2-7; maybe TRBD1 (6 bases). CDR3 length: 14 amino acids. The V end was cut by 3 bases, the J end by 4 bases, with 16 bases between. The germline gives CDR1 DFQATT, CDR2 SNEGSKA (reference sequence). This CDR3 reads CSASRTDHEYEQYF. In nucleotides, the CDR3 is TGCAGTGCTAGTAGGACAGACCACGAATACGAGCAGTACTTC.

CDR3 bases: TGTGCCAGCAGTCCCAACCAGGGGGTGGCTGAAGCTTTCTTT. As protein: CASSPNQGVAEAFF. This chain links TRBV27 with TRBJ1-1; TRBD1 aligns across 7 bases. Germline trimming cut 5 bases from V and 6 bases from J; bases unmatched to any gene: 9. The CDR3 totals 14 residues. From germline, CDR1 is MNHEY and CDR2 SMNVEV (reference sequence).

V gene TRBV6-6 combines with J gene TRBJ2-7; 7 bases fit TRBD2. Germline CDR1 MNHNY, CDR2 SVGAGI (reference sequence). The junction had 11 bases not matched to a gene; V was cut back by 5 bases and J by 4 bases. The CDR3 is made up of 15 amino acids. The CDR3 spells CASSPRGGSGYEQYF. In nucleotides, the CDR3 is TGTGCCAGCAGTCCGCGCGGGGGTTCGGGGTACGAGCAGTACTTC.

CDR3 loop: CAGHSQGQASGYTF. The DNA for the CDR3 is TGTGCCGGACATAGTCAGGGACAGGCTTCTGGCTACACCTTC. This rearrangement joins TRBV7-9 to TRBJ1-2; TRBD1 agrees at 8 bases. This CDR3 comprises 14 residues. From germline, CDR1 is SEHNR and CDR2 FQNEAQ (reference sequence). Unmatched junction bases numbered 15, after V lost 11 bases and J lost 7 bases.

The chain couples TRBV19 to TRBJ2-1; possibly TRBD1 or TRBD2 for D (5 bases each). The CDR3 totals 17 residues. The ends were cut back, 3 bases at V and 0 bases at J, with 15 bases in the middle. CDR1 and CDR2 from the germline V gene are LNHDA and SQIVND (reference sequence). DNA of the CDR3: TGTGCCAGTAGTATGAATCGGGGCGGTAGCTCCTACAATGAGCAGTTCTTC. It specifies CASSMNRGGSSYNEQFF.

The chain is built from TRBV5-1 and TRBJ2-1; 8 nucleotides align to TRBD2. The CDR3 runs to 16 residues. CDR1 is SGHRS and CDR2 is YFSETQ in the germline V gene. J was trimmed by 7 bases and V by 0 bases; bases with no gene match: 9. The CDR3 DNA sequence: TGCGCCAGCAGCTTGGCCCTCGGGAGGGCCGAGAATGAGCAGTTCTTC. This codes for CASSLALGRAENEQFF.

The V call is TRBV28, the J call TRBJ2-3, with 8 nucleotides matching TRBD2. Germline V gene data show CDR1 as MDHEN and CDR2 as SYDVKM. The CDR3 loop spans 15 amino acids. The trim removed 8 bases at V and 6 bases at J, leaving 13 bases unmatched. CDR3 sequence (DNA): TGTGCCAGCCGTTATGCGGGAGGCTCGGGGGATACGCAGTATTTT. Its translation is CASRYAGGSGDTQYF.

This chain joins TRBV27 and TRBJ2-3, with D unclear. With 11 bases removed from V and 1 base from J, the gap between germline ends came to 22 bases. Germline V gene data show CDR1 as MNHEY and CDR2 as SMNVEV (reference sequence). The CDR3 is 16 amino acids. In DNA, the CDR3 is TGTGCCTCCCAGGCGTGGGCGTCCACCCGCACAGATACGCAGTATTTT. Translation: CASQAWASTRTDTQYF.

V usage is TRBV7-2 and J usage is TRBJ1-1, with 7 bases that match TRBD1. V lost 5 bases to trimming and J lost 1 base; unmatched junction nucleotides: 4. CDR3 length equals 14 residues. Germline V lookup: CDR1 SGHTA, CDR2 FQGNSA. CDR3 sequence (DNA): TGTGCCAGCAGCCCCGGACAGGCGAACACTGAAGCTTTCTTT. Protein: CASSPGQANTEAFF.

This clone appeared a few times. The chain employs TRBV10-3 and TRBJ2-7, with D maybe TRBD2 (5 bases). The ends were cut back, 2 bases at V and 4 bases at J, with 12 bases in the middle. The V gene's germline CDR1 is ENHRY and CDR2 SYGVKD. The CDR3 has 14 residues. CDR3 protein: CAISENSGGYEQYF. The DNA for the CDR3 is TGTGCCATCAGTGAGAACTCAGGAGGATACGAGCAGTACTTC.